Listed below are T cell receptor beta chains from one sample, sequenced in a study of shared clonotypes between healthy human individuals. Only in-frame clones appear in the TCRdb table, and some are missing; sequencing was by immunoSEQ multiplex PCR. The sample yields 300,000 to 400,000 clones, around four fifths seen once. Sequencing was performed on memory CD4+ T cells sorted from blood. Source of these receptors: a man younger than 45 in good health. The CDR3 runs from the conserved cysteine through the conserved F or W. D genes are given only for firm matches. Size is omitted from some rows. Given values are once, few, many or a class for expanded clones.

abundance: -; v_gene: TRBV29-1; j_gene: TRBJ2-1; d_gene: TRBD1; CDR3aa: CSVEGDSNEQFF; CDR3nt: TGCAGCGTTGAAGGGGACAGCAATGAGCAGTTCTTC
abundance: -; v_gene: TRBV7-2; j_gene: TRBJ2-2; d_gene: -; CDR3aa: CASSLDRGAIPPGELFF; CDR3nt: TGTGCCAGCAGCTTAGATAGGGGGGCGATACCCCCCGGGGAGCTGTTTTTT
abundance: many; v_gene: TRBV28; j_gene: TRBJ1-2; d_gene: TRBD1; CDR3aa: CASSDPSRDRGRGYTF; CDR3nt: TGTGCCAGCAGTGATCCATCCCGGGACAGGGGGCGAGGCTACACCTTC
abundance: -; v_gene: TRBV11-1; j_gene: TRBJ2-7; d_gene: -; CDR3aa: CDPKGTYEQYF; CDR3nt: TGTGACCCCAAGGGGACTTACGAGCAGTACTTC
abundance: -; v_gene: TRBV29-1; j_gene: TRBJ2-7; d_gene: TRBD1; CDR3aa: CSAARGNGDEQYF; CDR3nt: TGCAGCGCTGCCAGGGGGAATGGGGACGAGCAGTACTTC
abundance: many; v_gene: TRBV19; j_gene: TRBJ2-1; d_gene: TRBD2; CDR3aa: CASLPGTSGSLIF; CDR3nt: TGTGCCAGCCTCCCGGGGACTAGCGGGAGCCTGATCTTC
abundance: -; v_gene: TRBV30; j_gene: TRBJ2-1; d_gene: TRBD2; CDR3aa: CAGVTGTKPNEQFF; CDR3nt: TGTGCCGGCGTTACCGGGACTAAGCCCAATGAGCAGTTCTTC
abundance: few; v_gene: TRBV18; j_gene: TRBJ2-7; d_gene: -; CDR3aa: CASSPGTLDEQYF; CDR3nt: TGTGCCAGCTCACCAGGAACTTTGGATGAGCAGTACTTC
abundance: -; v_gene: TRBV6-5; j_gene: TRBJ1-4; d_gene: -; CDR3aa: CASSYSSRGREKLFF; CDR3nt: TGTGCCAGCAGTTACTCGTCCAGGGGAAGGGAAAAACTGTTTTTT
abundance: many; v_gene: TRBV28; j_gene: TRBJ2-1; d_gene: -; CDR3aa: CASSLVGIYNEQFF; CDR3nt: TGTGCCAGCAGTTTGGTGGGGATCTACAATGAGCAGTTCTTC
abundance: -; v_gene: TRBV19; j_gene: TRBJ1-4; d_gene: -; CDR3aa: CASEEGQSTNEKLFF; CDR3nt: TGTGCCAGTGAGGAGGGTCAGTCAACTAATGAAAAACTGTTTTTT
abundance: -; v_gene: TRBV10-3; j_gene: TRBJ1-5; d_gene: -; CDR3aa: CAIRVARGVTLNQPQHF; CDR3nt: TGTGCCATCAGAGTTGCGAGAGGGGTCACCCTTAATCAGCCCCAGCATTTT
abundance: -; v_gene: TRBV20-1; j_gene: TRBJ2-5; d_gene: -; CDR3aa: CSLWRETQYF; CDR3nt: TGCAGTCTCTGGAGGGAGACCCAGTACTTC
abundance: -; v_gene: TRBV4-3; j_gene: TRBJ1-4; d_gene: TRBD1; CDR3aa: CASSQRTGASNEKLFF; CDR3nt: TGCGCCAGCAGCCAAAGAACAGGGGCGTCTAATGAAAAACTGTTTTTT
abundance: few; v_gene: TRBV4-2; j_gene: TRBJ2-5; d_gene: TRBD2; CDR3aa: CASSQDSGRAAKTQYF; CDR3nt: TGTGCCAGCAGCCAAGACAGCGGGAGGGCCGCGAAGACCCAGTACTTC
abundance: -; v_gene: TRBV27; j_gene: TRBJ2-7; d_gene: TRBD1; CDR3aa: CASSPRDSAPPHEQYF; CDR3nt: TGTGCCAGCAGTCCCCGGGACAGCGCCCCCCCCCACGAGCAGTACTTC
abundance: -; v_gene: TRBV5-5; j_gene: TRBJ2-6; d_gene: -; CDR3aa: CASSLWISGANVLTF; CDR3nt: TGTGCCAGCAGCTTGTGGATCTCTGGGGCCAACGTCCTGACTTTC
abundance: once; v_gene: TRBV7-7; j_gene: TRBJ2-1; d_gene: TRBD2; CDR3aa: CASSPAGLAGAGNEQFF; CDR3nt: TGTGCTAGCAGCCCGGCTGGACTAGCGGGAGCGGGCAATGAGCAGTTCTTC
abundance: -; v_gene: TRBV5-1; j_gene: TRBJ1-1; d_gene: -; CDR3aa: CASTLTAGGENTEAFF; CDR3nt: TGCGCCAGTACCCTAACAGCGGGCGGCGAGAACACTGAAGCTTTCTTT
abundance: -; v_gene: TRBV7-2; j_gene: TRBJ2-7; d_gene: TRBD2; CDR3aa: CASSSPSGSYEQYF; CDR3nt: TGTGCCAGCAGCTCCCCTAGCGGGAGCTACGAGCAGTACTTC
abundance: -; v_gene: TRBV7-8; j_gene: TRBJ2-1; d_gene: -; CDR3aa: CASSHVGGTFYNEQFF; CDR3nt: TGTGCCAGCAGCCATGTGGGCGGGACCTTCTACAATGAGCAGTTCTTC
abundance: -; v_gene: TRBV30; j_gene: TRBJ1-5; d_gene: -; CDR3aa: CAWSVGGNSNQPQHF; CDR3nt: TGTGCCTGGAGTGTAGGGGGAAATAGCAATCAGCCCCAGCATTTT
abundance: -; v_gene: TRBV11-2; j_gene: TRBJ2-7; d_gene: -; CDR3aa: CASSFLDGPQYEQYF; CDR3nt: TGTGCCAGCAGCTTCCTAGACGGGCCTCAATACGAGCAGTACTTC